In this sample, the clone carrying this T cell receptor (beta chain) turned up once. PCR amplification relied on 60 Vbeta primers (plus 13 Jbeta primers). Profiling relied on immunoSEQ multiplex PCR, and the TCRdb table lists in-frame clones only, not all of them. Here the sample spans roughly 200,000 clones, 78% being singletons. The sample comes from a study of cytomegalovirus exposure and HLA in healthy donors. V lost 6 bases to trimming and J lost 7 bases; unmatched junction nucleotides: 11. CDR1 is MDHEN, CDR2 SYDVKM, per germline. This CDR3 spans 17 amino acids. This receptor was obtained from a female donor in good health and CMV-seronegative. Source material: PBMCs. The gene calls are TRBV28 and TRBJ2-1, with TRBD2 matching over 14 bases. CDR3 DNA: TGTGCCAGCAGCCGGACTAGCGGGGGGACCGCGAATAATGAGCAGTTCTTC. Amino acids: CASSRTSGGTANNEQFF.